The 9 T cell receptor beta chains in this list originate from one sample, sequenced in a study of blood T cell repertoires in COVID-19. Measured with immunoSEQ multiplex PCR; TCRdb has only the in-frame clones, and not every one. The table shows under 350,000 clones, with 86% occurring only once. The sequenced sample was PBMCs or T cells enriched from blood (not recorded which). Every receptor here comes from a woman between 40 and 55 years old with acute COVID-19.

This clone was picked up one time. CDR3 in DNA: TGTGCCAGCTGCCGCGGTTTGGAGACCCAGTACTTC. This codes for CASCRGLETQYF. The chain couples TRBV28 to TRBJ2-5; D unclear. This CDR3 spans 12 amino acids. CDR1 is MDHEN and CDR2 is SYDVKM in the germline V gene. The ends were cut back, 8 bases at V and 5 bases at J, with 12 bases in the middle.

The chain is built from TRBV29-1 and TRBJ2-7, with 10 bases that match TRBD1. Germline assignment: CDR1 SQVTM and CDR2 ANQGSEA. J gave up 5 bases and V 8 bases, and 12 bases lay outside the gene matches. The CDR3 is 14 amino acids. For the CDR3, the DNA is TGCAGCTATAGACAGGGGGCGTTTGGGGACGAGCAGTACTTC. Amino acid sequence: CSYRQGAFGDEQYF.

The CDR3 sequence: CASSATRPGQGTGELFF. The CDR3 bases are TGTGCCAGCAGTGCAACAAGACCGGGACAGGGCACCGGGGAGCTGTTTTTT. V gene TRBV6-1 combines with J gene TRBJ2-2, with 9 nucleotides matching TRBD1. This CDR3 is 17 amino acids long. CDR1 is MNHNS, CDR2 SASEGT, per germline. After removal of 4 bases from V and 4 bases from J, the junction contained 10 bases not matched to a gene.

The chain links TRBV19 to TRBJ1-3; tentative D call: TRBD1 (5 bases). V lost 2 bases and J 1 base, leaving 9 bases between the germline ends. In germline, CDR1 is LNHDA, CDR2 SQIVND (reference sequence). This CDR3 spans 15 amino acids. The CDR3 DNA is TGTGCCAGTAGTATACGCCGGGGGTCTGGAAACACCATATATTTT. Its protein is CASSIRRGSGNTIYF.

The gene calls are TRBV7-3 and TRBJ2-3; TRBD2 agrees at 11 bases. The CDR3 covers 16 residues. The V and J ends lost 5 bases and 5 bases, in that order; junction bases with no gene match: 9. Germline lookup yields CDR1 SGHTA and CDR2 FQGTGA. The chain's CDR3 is CASSKLAGVDRDTQYF. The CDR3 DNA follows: TGTGCCAGCAGCAAACTAGCGGGAGTAGATCGAGATACGCAGTATTTT.

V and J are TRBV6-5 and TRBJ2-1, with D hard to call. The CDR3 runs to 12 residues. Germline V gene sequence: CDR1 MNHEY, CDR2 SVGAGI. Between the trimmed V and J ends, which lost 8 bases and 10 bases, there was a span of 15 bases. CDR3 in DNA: TGTGCCAGCGGCGAGTTTGAGCGCGAGCAGTTCTTC. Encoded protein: CASGEFEREQFF.

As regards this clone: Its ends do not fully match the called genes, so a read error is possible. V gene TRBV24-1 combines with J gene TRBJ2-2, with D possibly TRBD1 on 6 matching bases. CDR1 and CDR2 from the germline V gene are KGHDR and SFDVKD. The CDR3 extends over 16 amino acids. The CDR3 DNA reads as TGTGCCACCAGTGACCCGACAGGTACGAATACCGGGGAGCTGTTTTTT. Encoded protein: CATSDPTGTNTGELFF.

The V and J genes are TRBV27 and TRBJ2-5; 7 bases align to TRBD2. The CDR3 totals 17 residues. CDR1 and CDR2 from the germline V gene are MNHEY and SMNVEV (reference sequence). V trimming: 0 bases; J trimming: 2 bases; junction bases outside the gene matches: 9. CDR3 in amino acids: CASSLSPLGGGQETQYF. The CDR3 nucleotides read TGTGCCAGCAGTTTATCACCCCTGGGGGGGGGTCAAGAGACCCAGTACTTC.

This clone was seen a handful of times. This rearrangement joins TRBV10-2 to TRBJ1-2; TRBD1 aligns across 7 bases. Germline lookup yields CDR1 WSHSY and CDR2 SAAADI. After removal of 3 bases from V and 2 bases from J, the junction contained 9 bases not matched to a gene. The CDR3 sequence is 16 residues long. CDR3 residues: CASSDGQGVHNYGYTF. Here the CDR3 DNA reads TGCGCCAGCAGTGATGGGCAGGGGGTCCACAACTATGGCTACACCTTC.